The T cell receptor beta chain under discussion was sequenced for a study of shared clonotypes between healthy human individuals. Naive CD8 cells comprised CD45RO-negative, CCR7-positively selected cells, excluding terminally differentiated effector memory CD45RA+ cells. As concerns this clone: Its antigen is undetermined. This CDR3 is also generated by other DNA sequences in the sample.

In the sorted-subset replicate PCRs, around 0.2 ug DNA, 25,000 to 30,000 T cell genomes, was used. The data were produced by immunoSEQ multiplex PCR, yet TCRdb's version contains in-frame clones alone and is incomplete. The sample consists of roughly 810,000 clones, 96% of them appearing once. The CDR3 is 10 amino acids. Germline CDR1 SGDLS, CDR2 YYNGEE. Trimming took off 7 bases at V and 8 bases at J, with 6 bases between the two ends. Points from the study as a whole: In contrast to clonotypes shared by all four donors, non-shared clonotypes had lower generation probabilities.

V usage is TRBV9 and J usage is TRBJ1-4, with a tentative D call TRBD1 (5 bases). The origin of this receptor is a man in his thirties or forties in good health. Sequenced material: naive CD8+ T cells sorted from blood. CDR3 bases: TGTGCCAGCGGGGGAGAAAAACTGTTTTTT. Protein product: CASGGEKLFF. The full variable domain, completed using reference TRBV9 and TRBJ1-4, is DSGVTQTPKHLITATGQRVTLRCSPRSGDLSVYWYQQSLDQGLQFLIQYYNGEERAKGNILERFSAQQFPDLHSELNLSSLELGDSALYFCASGGEKLFFGSGTQLSVL.